The rows below give T cell receptor beta chains drawn from one sample of a study of T-cell memory formation after mild COVID-19. TCRdb called the 5' RACE reads again in MiXCR, with one record for every CDR3 protein. The data show around 250,000 distinct CDR3 sequences, roughly 10% seen once. Sequencing was done on a sample of PBMCs or a T cell subset sorted from them (not recorded which). The receptor set was obtained from a man aged 18 to 35 who had mild COVID-19 (a few samples of this study predate the infection). Cell type and time point are not known. Each CDR3 is given with its conserved first and last residue. The order of the fields is D gene, J gene, V gene, clone size, CDR3 protein, CDR3 DNA. A D gene is named only where the DNA matches it firmly. Some rows have no size entry. The others give once, few or many, or a class for an expanded clone.

>.|TRBJ2-2|TRBV2|many
CASREQAYTGELFF
TGTGCCAGCAGGGAACAGGCATACACCGGGGAGCTGTTTTTT
>.|TRBJ2-3|TRBV12-3/TRBV12-4|many
CASSFSGSLTDTQYF
TGTGCCAGCAGTTTTTCGGGGTCTCTCACAGATACGCAGTATTTT
>.|TRBJ2-3|TRBV5-6|.
CASSFGASTDTQYF
TGTGCCAGCAGCTTTGGAGCGAGCACAGATACGCAGTATTTT
>TRBD1|TRBJ1-1|TRBV12-3/TRBV12-4|.
CASSLRFRGLVLKESRTEAFF
TGTGCCAGCAGTCTACGGTTCAGGGGGCTTGTTTTAAAGGAGAGTCGGACTGAAGCTTTCTTT
>TRBD1|TRBJ1-2|TRBV7-8|many
CASSLGDRGTYGYTF
TGTGCCAGCAGCTTAGGGGACAGGGGGACCTATGGCTACACCTTC
>.|TRBJ1-3|TRBV27|.
CASSFKGLSGNTIYF
TGTGCCAGCAGTTTTAAGGGGCTCTCTGGAAACACCATATATTTT
>TRBD2|TRBJ2-2|TRBV5-4|few
CASSPGLAGAYTGELFF
TGTGCCAGCAGCCCGGGACTAGCGGGGGCCTACACCGGGGAGCTGTTTTTT
>TRBD1|TRBJ1-2|TRBV6-6|.
CASSRRDRRTNYGYTF
TGTGCCAGCAGTCGCCGGGACAGAAGGACGAACTATGGCTACACCTTC
>TRBD2|TRBJ2-3|TRBV6-2/TRBV6-3|.
CASSYSPDPGPSGLTDTQYF
TGTGCCAGCAGTTACTCACCAGACCCAGGGCCTAGCGGCCTCACAGATACGCAGTATTTT
>.|TRBJ2-7|TRBV6-2/TRBV6-3|few
CASTRKGNEQYF
TGTGCCAGCACTCGGAAGGGGAACGAGCAGTACTTC
>.|TRBJ1-2|TRBV7-2|.
CASSLDGGASYGYTF
TGTGCCAGCAGCTTAGATGGGGGTGCTAGCTATGGCTACACCTTC
>.|TRBJ2-7|TRBV4-3|few
CASSLKRKDTSTYEQYF
TGCGCCAGCAGCCTGAAGCGGAAGGATACGTCTACCTACGAGCAGTACTTC
>.|TRBJ2-1|TRBV28|.
CAIQGQIYNEQFF
TGTGCCATTCAGGGGCAGATCTACAATGAGCAGTTCTTC
>.|TRBJ2-5|TRBV12-3/TRBV12-4|few
CASSPGQGGIETQYF
TGTGCCAGCAGTCCGGGCCAGGGGGGAATAGAGACCCAGTACTTC
>TRBD1|TRBJ1-2|TRBV10-3|.
CAISDGGTGRGYTF
TGTGCCATCAGTGATGGTGGGACAGGCCGGGGCTACACCTTC
>.|TRBJ2-5|TRBV7-9|few
CASSYGGRAGTQYF
TGTGCCAGCAGCTACGGGGGGCGCGCTGGGACCCAGTACTTC
>.|TRBJ2-6|TRBV6-1|few
CASSGRISGANVLTF
TGTGCCAGCAGTGGACGGATCTCTGGGGCCAACGTCCTGACTTTC
>.|TRBJ1-3|TRBV20-1|many
CSAREQGRNTIYF
TGCAGTGCTAGAGAACAGGGAAGGAACACCATATATTTT
>.|TRBJ1-6|TRBV15|.
CATSRAQENSPLHF
TGTGCCACCAGCAGAGCACAGGAAAATTCACCCCTCCACTTT
>TRBD1|TRBJ1-2|TRBV4-2|few
CASSQDQGDGYTF
TGTGCCAGCAGCCAAGATCAGGGGGACGGCTACACCTTC
>.|TRBJ2-7|TRBV9|.
CASGQGYEQYF
TGTGCCAGCGGGCAGGGCTACGAGCAGTACTTC
>.|TRBJ2-3|TRBV7-6|many
CASSLMMTGTDTQYF
TGTGCCAGCAGCTTAATGATGACAGGCACAGATACGCAGTATTTT
>.|TRBJ1-5|TRBV5-1|few
CASSFTDSSNQPQHF
TGCGCCAGCAGCTTCACAGACTCTAGCAATCAGCCCCAGCATTTT
>.|TRBJ1-5|TRBV7-2|.
CASSQTRDQPQHF
TGTGCCAGCAGCCAAACCCGGGATCAGCCCCAGCATTTT
>.|TRBJ2-2|TRBV7-8|.
CASSLAGPTGELFF
TGTGCCAGCAGCTTAGCAGGCCCGACCGGGGAGCTGTTTTTT
>.|TRBJ2-6|TRBV6-2/TRBV6-3|few
CASSRGFYGANVLTF
TGTGCCAGCAGTCGGGGGTTCTACGGGGCCAACGTCCTGACTTTC
>.|TRBJ1-1|TRBV6-6|.
CASSYEAPMNTEAFF
TGTGCCAGCAGTTACGAGGCACCTATGAACACTGAAGCTTTCTTT
>.|TRBJ1-1|TRBV7-9|few
CASSLDYTEAFF
TGTGCCAGCAGCTTAGACTACACTGAAGCTTTCTTT
>TRBD2|TRBJ2-5|TRBV6-2/TRBV6-3|few
CASRQPSGLVIRETQYF
TGTGCCAGCAGACAACCCTCGGGACTAGTGATACGCGAGACCCAGTACTTC
>.|TRBJ2-1|TRBV7-3|many
CASSLTGSRNEQFF
TGTGCCAGCAGCTTGACGGGGAGCCGGAATGAGCAGTTCTTC
>TRBD1|TRBJ1-1|TRBV5-1|.
CASSLAWGQGMSTEAFF
TGCGCCAGCAGCTTGGCGTGGGGACAGGGTATGAGCACTGAAGCTTTCTTT
>TRBD2|TRBJ2-7|TRBV3-1|.
CASTGTSEQYF
TGTGCCAGCACAGGGACTAGCGAGCAGTACTTC
>TRBD2|TRBJ2-7|TRBV7-2|many
CASSLLAGGRYEQYF
TGTGCCAGCAGCCTGCTAGCGGGGGGCCGCTACGAGCAGTACTTC
>TRBD1|TRBJ1-1|TRBV3-1|few
CASSQWDRNTEAFF
TGTGCCAGCAGCCAATGGGACAGGAACACTGAAGCTTTCTTT
>.|TRBJ1-6|TRBV30|few
CAWKGQVYSPLHF
TGTGCCTGGAAAGGGCAGGTCTATTCACCCCTCCACTTT
>.|TRBJ1-1|TRBV7-2|few
CASSLAPSPGGEAFF
TGTGCCAGCAGCTTAGCGCCCTCCCCGGGAGGTGAAGCTTTCTTT
>.|TRBJ1-2|TRBV5-5|few
CASSYTPSQFYGYTF
TGTGCCAGCAGCTACACACCATCCCAGTTCTATGGCTACACCTTC
>.|TRBJ2-4|TRBV7-9|few
CASSPRDEPKNIQYF
TGTGCCAGCAGCCCCCGGGACGAGCCCAAAAACATTCAGTACTTC
>.|TRBJ1-5|TRBV7-9|few
CASSPQGGFREPQHF
TGTGCCAGCAGCCCCCAAGGGGGTTTTAGGGAGCCCCAGCATTTT
>TRBD1|TRBJ1-3|TRBV7-2|.
CASSLRSWDRGENTIYF
TGTGCCAGCAGCTTACGTTCGTGGGACAGGGGTGAAAACACCATATATTTT